This passage covers 8 T cell receptor beta chains from one sample sequenced in a study of T cells after posttransplantation cyclophosphamide. TCRdb's copy holds only in-frame clones and misses some; the assay was immunoSEQ multiplex PCR. The table records tens of thousands of clones, about 90% of them present only once. Sequenced sample: PBMCs. The receptors were sampled from a woman aged 45 to 65 in good health and a related stem cell transplant donor.

The genes are TRBV9 and TRBJ2-1; the match to TRBD1 covers 7 bases. Germline loops: CDR1 SGDLS, CDR2 YYNGEE. CDR3 length: 14 residues. V dropped 3 bases and J dropped 9; count of bases not matched to a gene: 9. Written as DNA, the CDR3 is TGTGCCAGCAGCGGGGGGACAGCGATGGGTGAGCAGTTCTTC. Amino acid sequence: CASSGGTAMGEQFF.

The chain joins TRBV5-6 to TRBJ2-7; D call uncertain. The V gene's germline CDR1 is SGHDT and CDR2 YYEEEE. The germline V and J ends were trimmed by 4 bases and 9 bases, with 23 bases remaining between them. CDR3 length: 15 amino acids. The CDR3 region is CASSTSYPSAFGQYF. The CDR3 nucleotides are TGTGCCAGCAGCACAAGTTATCCCAGCGCCTTCGGGCAGTACTTC.

This clone is a singleton in its sample. This chain joins TRBV7-8 and TRBJ2-7; 7 nucleotides align to TRBD1. The junction had 11 bases not matched to a gene; V was cut back by 2 bases and J by 4 bases. Germline-derived CDR1 and CDR2 are SGHVS and FQNEAQ. The CDR3 contains 16 residues. The CDR3 bases are TGTGCCAGCAGCTTAATAAGTACAGGGGTAAAATACGAGCAGTACTTC. As protein: CASSLISTGVKYEQYF.

This clone was observed a single time. The chain links TRBV5-1 to TRBJ2-1; maybe TRBD2 (6 bases). This CDR3 has 17 amino acids. V dropped 3 bases and J dropped 0 bases, with 16 bases sitting between them. Germline CDR1 reads SGHRS; CDR2 reads YFSETQ. Here the CDR3 reads CASSYSWGDSSYNEQFF. In nucleotides, the CDR3 is TGCGCCAGCAGCTACTCCTGGGGGGATAGCTCCTACAATGAGCAGTTCTTC.

This chain joins TRBV7-2 and TRBJ2-2; 8 bases match TRBD2. Germline V CDR1 and CDR2: SGHTA, FQGNSA. The J segment lost 5 bases and the V segment lost 0 bases, leaving 5 bases of the junction unmatched. The CDR3 is made up of 16 amino acids. DNA for the CDR3: TGTGCCAGCAGCTTAGCCCGGACTAGCATTACCGGGGAGCTGTTTTTT. This codes for CASSLARTSITGELFF.

DNA for the CDR3: TGTGCCAGCAGCCAAGAGTTTGCAGCGTCCATGAACACTGAAGCTTTCTTT. Amino acids: CASSQEFAASMNTEAFF. This chain connects TRBV11-2 to TRBJ1-1; no reliable D call. V was shortened by 5 bases and J by 0 bases, with 19 bases between the two germline ends. This CDR3 is built from 17 residues. CDR1 is SGHAT and CDR2 is FQNNGV in the germline V gene.

The CDR3: CASSLDRNYGYTF. The CDR3 DNA reads as TGTGCCAGCAGCTTAGACAGGAACTATGGCTACACCTTC. This chain links TRBV5-4 with TRBJ1-2; perhaps TRBD1 as D (6 bases). There are 13 residues in the CDR3. V lost 2 bases and J 2 bases, leaving 7 bases between the germline ends. CDR1 and CDR2 from the germline V gene are SGHNT and YYREEE (reference sequence). Supplemented by reference TRBV5-4 and TRBJ1-2, the full variable domain reads ETGVTQSPTHLIKTRGQQVTLRCSSQSGHNTVSWYQQALGQGPQFIFQYYREEENGRGNFPPRFSGLQFPNYSSELNVNALELDDSALYLCASSLDRNYGYTFGSGTRLTVV.

V usage is TRBV28 and J usage is TRBJ2-1, with a tentative D call TRBD2 (5 bases). The germline V gene encodes CDR1 MDHEN and CDR2 SYDVKM. V lost 3 bases, J lost 0 bases, and 12 bases lay in between. The CDR3 spans 16 residues. The chain's CDR3 is CASSFIGESSYNEQFF. CDR3 in DNA: TGTGCCAGCAGTTTCATCGGGGAGAGCTCCTACAATGAGCAGTTCTTC. The full variable domain, in which reference TRBV28 and TRBJ2-1 provide the parts outside the CDR3, is DVKVTQSSRYLVKRTGEKVFLECVQDMDHENMFWYRQDPGLGLRLIYFSYDVKMKEKGDIPEGYSVSREKKERFSLILESASTNQTSMYLCASSFIGESSYNEQFFGPGTRLTVL.